The 25 T cell receptor beta chains in this list originate from one sample, sequenced in a study of cytomegalovirus exposure and HLA in healthy donors. Both 60 Vbeta primers and 13 Jbeta primers went into the PCR. Some clones are missing from TCRdb's copy, which holds only in-frame ones; the method was immunoSEQ multiplex PCR. The sample lists around 200,000 clones, roughly 80% occurring once. The sequencing input was PBMCs. All receptors come from a man aged 50-60 years in good health and CMV-seronegative.

This chain uses TRBV2 with TRBJ1-2, with D perhaps matching TRBD1 (6 bases). The CDR3 is 12 amino acids. V was clipped by 8 bases and J by 7 bases, with 14 bases between them. Germline assignment: CDR1 SNHLY and CDR2 FYNNEI. The CDR3 protein is CASHRDQSGYTF. DNA of the CDR3: TGTGCCAGCCACAGGGACCAGAGTGGCTACACCTTC.

This chain connects TRBV7-9 to TRBJ2-5, with TRBD2 matching 13 bases. Trimming took 5 bases from V and 1 from J; bases not matched to a gene: 7. Germline CDR1 is SEHNR and CDR2 is FQNEAQ (reference sequence). The CDR3 has 17 residues. The CDR3 nucleotides are TGTGCCAGCAGCCATCGGACTAGCGGGGGACTCCAAGAGACCCAGTACTTC. Translating gives CASSHRTSGGLQETQYF.

The chain couples TRBV10-2 to TRBJ2-2, with no clear D. The CDR3 extends over 13 amino acids. With 4 bases removed from V and 5 bases from J, the gap between germline ends came to 8 bases. Looked up from germline, CDR1 is WSHSY and CDR2 is SAAADI. The CDR3 spells CASSARPTGELFF. The DNA for the CDR3 is TGCGCCAGCAGTGCCAGGCCTACCGGGGAGCTGTTTTTT.

The rearrangement joins TRBV29-1 to TRBJ1-1; 8 positions match TRBD1. V shed 6 bases and J 5 bases; nucleotides not matched to a gene: 14. CDR3 size: 15 residues. Looked up from germline, CDR1 is SQVTM and CDR2 is ANQGSEA. This CDR3 reads CSVSGTGSYRTEAFF. For the CDR3, the DNA is TGCAGCGTATCCGGGACAGGCAGCTATAGGACTGAAGCTTTCTTT.

The J gene is TRBJ2-7, the V gene TRBV2; weak D call: TRBD2 (6 bases). With 6 bases removed from V and 3 bases from J, the gap between germline ends came to 15 bases. Looked up from germline, CDR1 is SNHLY and CDR2 is FYNNEI. The CDR3 consists of 14 residues. DNA of the CDR3: TGTGCCAGCAGCAGACTTGGAGGGAGCTACGAGCAGTACTTC. It specifies CASSRLGGSYEQYF. The full variable domain, in which reference TRBV2 and TRBJ2-7 provide the parts outside the CDR3, is EPEVTQTPSHQVTQMGQEVILRCVPISNHLYFYWYRQILGQKVEFLVSFYNNEISEKSEIFDDQFSVERPDGSNFTLKIRSTKLEDSAMYFCASSRLGGSYEQYFGPGTRLTVT.

The chain couples TRBV7-8 to TRBJ2-1, with 7 nucleotides matching TRBD2. Trimming cost V 7 bases and J 4 bases; bases outside gene matches: 16. The CDR3 totals 17 residues. Germline V gene lookup returns CDR1 SGHVS and CDR2 FQNEAQ. Written as DNA, the CDR3 is TGTGCCAGCACCCACCGCCCGATAGCGGGCCTTTACAATGAGCAGTTCTTC. It encodes CASTHRPIAGLYNEQFF.

The V and J genes are TRBV7-9 and TRBJ2-3, with D possibly being TRBD2 (6 bases). The CDR3 covers 18 residues. CDR1 and CDR2 from the germline V gene are SEHNR and FQNEAQ (reference sequence). V lost 2 bases and J lost 1, with 19 bases in between. CDR3 sequence: CASSLTIRLAVGTDTQYF. CDR3 nucleotides: TGTGCCAGCAGCTTAACAATCCGATTAGCGGTGGGCACAGATACGCAGTATTTT.

V gene TRBV6-5 combines with J gene TRBJ1-3, with unresolved D. V gave up 2 bases and J gave up 3 bases, with 11 bases separating them. In germline, CDR1 is MNHEY, CDR2 SVGAGI. The CDR3 runs 15 residues. The CDR3 is CASSYTAALGNTIYF. CDR3 DNA sequence: TGTGCCAGCAGTTACACAGCCGCCCTTGGAAACACCATATATTTT.

V gene TRBV7-9 combines with J gene TRBJ1-5, with 10 bases matching TRBD1. CDR1 and CDR2 from the germline V gene are SEHNR and FQNEAQ (reference sequence). The V and J ends lost 5 bases and 6 bases, in that order; junction bases with no gene match: 7. The CDR3 consists of 15 residues. CDR3 nucleotides: TGTGCCAGCAGCCCCGGGACAGGGGTTCTTCAGCCCCAGCATTTT. This encodes CASSPGTGVLQPQHF.

The chain combines TRBV6-6 with TRBJ1-5; D gene unclear. The germline V and J ends were trimmed by 7 bases and 8 bases, with 15 bases remaining between them. The CDR3 sequence is 13 residues long. Germline-derived CDR1 and CDR2 are MNHNY and SVGAGI (reference sequence). CDR3 nucleotides: TGTGCCAGCACCCCACCGACGGGAAAGCCCCAGCATTTT. Its protein is CASTPPTGKPQHF.

The J gene is TRBJ2-5, the V gene TRBV9; D is perhaps TRBD2 (7 bases). Trimming left V 4 bases short and J 5 bases short, with 21 bases between. Per germline, CDR1 SGDLS and CDR2 YYNGEE. This CDR3 region has 16 residues. The CDR3 spells CASSPQGGVAGETQYF. CDR3 DNA sequence: TGTGCCAGCAGCCCTCAAGGGGGGGTCGCGGGGGAGACCCAGTACTTC.

The chain joins TRBV5-4 to TRBJ2-1, with 10 bases fitting TRBD1. With 4 bases clipped from V and 9 bases from J, the junction kept 4 bases outside the gene matches. This CDR3 has 13 residues. The germline V gene encodes CDR1 SGHNT and CDR2 YYREEE (reference sequence). The CDR3 coding sequence is TGTGCCAGCAGCGTGACAGGGGGCGCTGAGCAGTTCTTC. This sequence encodes CASSVTGGAEQFF.

This chain uses TRBV27 with TRBJ1-4; 9 nucleotides match TRBD1. CDR3 size: 16 residues. Germline V gene lookup returns CDR1 MNHEY and CDR2 SMNVEV (reference sequence). V lost 3 bases and J lost 4; bases outside the gene matches: 6. The CDR3 DNA reads TGTGCCAGCAGTTTCGGGACAGGGAGAGGTAATGAAAAACTGTTTTTT. It encodes CASSFGTGRGNEKLFF.

The chain joins TRBV4-1 to TRBJ2-3; 8 bases line up with TRBD1. V lost 2 bases, J lost 6 bases, and 13 bases stayed unmatched. CDR1 is MGHRA and CDR2 is YSYEKL in the germline V gene. This CDR3 region has 17 residues. CDR3 DNA: TGCGCCAGCAGCCAAAAGCCTCAGGGGGCCCGCGGGGATACGCAGTATTTT. Translating it yields CASSQKPQGARGDTQYF.

This clone was seen more than once but under ten times. J is TRBJ2-3 and V is TRBV9; D possibly corresponds to TRBD2 (6 bases). V lost 0 bases and J 3 bases, leaving 11 bases between the germline ends. The germline V gene encodes CDR1 SGDLS and CDR2 YYNGEE. The CDR3 sequence is 15 residues long. The CDR3 is CASSVAGAVTDTQYF. The CDR3 nucleotides are TGTGCCAGCAGCGTAGCGGGAGCGGTGACAGATACGCAGTATTTT.

The genes are TRBV4-2 and TRBJ1-1; weak D call: TRBD1 (6 bases). Germline CDR1 LGHNA, CDR2 YNFKEQ. V was pared by 0 bases and J by 5 bases, with 13 bases between. The CDR3 runs 15 residues. CDR3 nucleotide sequence: TGTGCCAGCAGCCAAGAAGGGGGGGGTCTTACTGAAGCTTTCTTT. Translated, it gives CASSQEGGGLTEAFF.

V is TRBV9 and J is TRBJ1-2; D is unresolved. In germline, CDR1 is SGDLS, CDR2 YYNGEE. The germline V and J ends were trimmed by 4 bases and 0 bases, with 10 bases remaining between them. CDR3 size: 14 residues. CDR3 sequence reads: CASSPTPANYGYTF. The CDR3, as DNA: TGTGCCAGCAGCCCGACACCGGCTAACTATGGCTACACCTTC. The complete variable domain, with remaining parts taken from reference TRBV9 and TRBJ1-2, reads DSGVTQTPKHLITATGQRVTLRCSPRSGDLSVYWYQQSLDQGLQFLIQYYNGEERAKGNILERFSAQQFPDLHSELNLSSLELGDSALYFCASSPTPANYGYTFGSGTRLTVV.

This chain connects TRBV27 to TRBJ2-3, with D unresolved. The V end lost 5 bases, the J end lost 2 bases, and 20 bases lay between the germline ends. The CDR3 length is 17 residues. Per germline, CDR1 MNHEY and CDR2 SMNVEV (reference sequence). The CDR3, as DNA: TGTGCCAGCAGTCCTCGACCGGGTCGACTCTCCACAGATACGCAGTATTTT. It is translated as CASSPRPGRLSTDTQYF.

The chain has TRBV7-9 and TRBJ1-4, with TRBD1 matching 7 bases. Trimming removed 1 base from V and 7 bases from J; junction bases left unmatched: 6. Per the germline V gene, CDR1 is SEHNR and CDR2 is FQNEAQ (reference sequence). The CDR3 covers 15 residues. CDR3 DNA sequence: TGTGCCAGCAGCTTAGGACAGGGAGGCGGTGAAAAACTGTTTTTT. It is translated as CASSLGQGGGEKLFF.

The CDR3 protein is CASSSSGGNSYNSPLHF. CDR3 in DNA: TGTGCCAGCAGTTCCTCGGGGGGGAACTCCTATAATTCACCCCTCCACTTT. The chain has TRBV27 and TRBJ1-6, with a possible D match to TRBD1 (5 bases). Germline V gene data show CDR1 as MNHEY and CDR2 as SMNVEV (reference sequence). The CDR3 spans 17 residues. V lost 4 bases to trimming and J lost 0 bases, with 13 bases between them.

The chain is built from TRBV7-2 and TRBJ1-5, with D possibly TRBD1 on 6 matching bases. The V end lost 5 bases, the J end lost 3 bases, and 11 bases lay between the germline ends. This CDR3 contains 14 residues. Germline V gene sequence: CDR1 SGHTA, CDR2 FQGNSA. CDR3 DNA sequence: TGTGCCAGCAGCATACAGGGTTTCAATCAGCCCCAGCATTTT. As protein: CASSIQGFNQPQHF.

The chain's CDR3 is CASSLSATGGYEQYF. As DNA, the CDR3 is TGTGCCAGCAGCCTCTCCGCCACCGGGGGCTACGAGCAGTACTTC. The chain recombines TRBV11-3 with TRBJ2-7; the D gene is possibly TRBD2 (6 bases). Germline loops: CDR1 SGHNT, CDR2 YENEEA. V was trimmed by 5 bases and J by 3 bases, leaving 17 bases between them. This CDR3 region has 15 residues.

The rearrangement links TRBV9 to TRBJ2-7; no clear D. Trimming took 0 bases from V and 6 from J, leaving 10 bases between them. Germline loops: CDR1 SGDLS, CDR2 YYNGEE. CDR3 length: 13 amino acids. As DNA, the CDR3 is TGTGCCAGCAGCGTAGAACCTATTTCCGAGCAGTACTTC. Translation gives CASSVEPISEQYF.

The chain recombines TRBV9 with TRBJ2-7; tentatively, D is TRBD2 (6 bases). Germline values: CDR1 SGDLS, CDR2 YYNGEE. V lost 2 bases to trimming and J lost 2 bases, with 11 bases between them. This CDR3 has 14 amino acids. The CDR3 is CASSVGERAYEQYF. DNA for the CDR3: TGTGCCAGCAGCGTCGGGGAGCGGGCCTACGAGCAGTACTTC.

V gene TRBV4-1 combines with J gene TRBJ1-5; D gene unclear. CDR1 MGHRA and CDR2 YSYEKL come from the germline V gene. V was pared by 4 bases and J by 6 bases, with 13 bases between. The CDR3 has 14 amino acids. The CDR3 DNA reads as TGCGCCAGCAGCCGGTACATGGCCAGTCAGCCCCAGCATTTT. This gives the protein CASSRYMASQPQHF.